This T cell receptor beta chain emerged from a study of regulatory T cells in long-lasting Graves disease. General observations from the study: The sample size was small, and this may have reduced accuracy.

This CDR3 spans 13 amino acids. V lost 3 bases and J 2 bases, leaving 8 bases between the germline ends. The germline V gene has CDR1 SNHLY and CDR2 FYNNEI. Time point defined: newly diagnosed GD, antithyroid drugs for less than 3 months. PBMC RNA served as the TCR library source. With EDTA tubes as the receptacles, about 10 milliliters of peripheral blood were drawn. This clonotype was counted at least ten times. Its antigen is not known. Construction of TCR beta libraries relied on iRepertoire HTBI primers and on Arm-PCR targeting CDR3 regions. TCRdb re-analysed the multiplex PCR reads in MiXCR, keeping a single row per CDR3 protein. The data show 600,000 to 650,000 distinct CDR3 sequences, approximately 15% seen once. These same records also appear under a second study, on T cells in Graves' hyperthyroidism and ophthalmopathy. Per that paper: Clinical symptoms, serum thyroxine, TRAb, thyroid ultrasound and orbital computed tomography established diagnosis. First-round RT-PCR targeting the TCR CDR3 was performed with the HTBI primer set.

The sequence derives from a woman in her 30s with Graves disease. V gene TRBV2 combines with J gene TRBJ2-7; D call uncertain. The specimen comprised peripheral blood mononuclear cells (PBMCs), sampled at new diagnosis, from a patient treated with antithyroid drugs. The CDR3 loop reads CASSDSGTYEQYF. The CDR3 DNA reads as TGTGCCAGCAGTGATTCTGGTACCTACGAGCAGTACTTC.